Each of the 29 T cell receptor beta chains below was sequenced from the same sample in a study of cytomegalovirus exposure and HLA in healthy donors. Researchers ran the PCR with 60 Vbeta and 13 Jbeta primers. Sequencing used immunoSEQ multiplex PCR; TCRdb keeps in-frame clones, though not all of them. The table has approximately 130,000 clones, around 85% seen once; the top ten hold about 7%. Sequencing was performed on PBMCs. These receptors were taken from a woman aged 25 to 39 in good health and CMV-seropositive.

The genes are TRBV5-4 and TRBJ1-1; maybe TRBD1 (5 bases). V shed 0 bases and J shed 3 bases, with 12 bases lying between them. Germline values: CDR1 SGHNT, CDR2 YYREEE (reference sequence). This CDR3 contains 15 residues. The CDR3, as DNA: TGTGCCAGCAGCTTGGCCGTGACAGATGACACTGAAGCTTTCTTT. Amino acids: CASSLAVTDDTEAFF.

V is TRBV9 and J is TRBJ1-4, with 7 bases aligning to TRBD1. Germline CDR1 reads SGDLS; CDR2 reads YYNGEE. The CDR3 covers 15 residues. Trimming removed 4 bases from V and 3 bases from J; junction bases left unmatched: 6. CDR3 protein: CASSRSGQSNEKLFF. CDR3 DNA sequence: TGTGCCAGCAGCCGATCGGGACAGTCTAATGAAAAACTGTTTTTT.

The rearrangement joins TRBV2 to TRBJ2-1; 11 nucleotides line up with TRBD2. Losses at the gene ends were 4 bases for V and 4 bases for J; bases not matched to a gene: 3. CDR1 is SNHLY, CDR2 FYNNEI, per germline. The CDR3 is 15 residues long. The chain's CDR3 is CASSAGTSGYNEQFF. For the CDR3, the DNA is TGTGCCAGCAGTGCCGGGACTAGCGGTTACAATGAGCAGTTCTTC.

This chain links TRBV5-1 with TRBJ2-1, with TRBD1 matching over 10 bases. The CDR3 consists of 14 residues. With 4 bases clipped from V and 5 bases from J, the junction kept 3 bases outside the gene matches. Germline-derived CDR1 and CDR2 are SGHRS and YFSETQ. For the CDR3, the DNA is TGCGCCAGCAGCGGGGGGACAGGGGACAATGAGCAGTTCTTC. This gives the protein CASSGGTGDNEQFF.

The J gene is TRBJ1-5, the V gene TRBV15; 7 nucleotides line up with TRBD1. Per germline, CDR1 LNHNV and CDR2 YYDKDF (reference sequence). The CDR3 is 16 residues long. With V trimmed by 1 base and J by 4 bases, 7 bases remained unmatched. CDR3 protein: CATSRGGTVGNQPQHF. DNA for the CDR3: TGTGCCACCAGCAGAGGGGGGACAGTCGGGAATCAGCCCCAGCATTTT. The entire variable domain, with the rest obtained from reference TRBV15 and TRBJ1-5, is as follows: DAMVIQNPRYQVTQFGKPVTLSCSQTLNHNVMYWYQQKSSQAPKLLFHYYDKDFNNEADTPDNFQSRRPNTSFCFLDIRSPGLGDTAMYLCATSRGGTVGNQPQHFGDGTRLSIL.

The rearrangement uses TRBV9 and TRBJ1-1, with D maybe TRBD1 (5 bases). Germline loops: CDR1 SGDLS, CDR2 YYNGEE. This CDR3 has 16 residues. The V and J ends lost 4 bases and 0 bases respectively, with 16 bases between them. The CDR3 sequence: CASSTSSGAMNTEAFF. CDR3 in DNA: TGTGCCAGCAGCACAAGTAGTGGGGCAATGAACACTGAAGCTTTCTTT.

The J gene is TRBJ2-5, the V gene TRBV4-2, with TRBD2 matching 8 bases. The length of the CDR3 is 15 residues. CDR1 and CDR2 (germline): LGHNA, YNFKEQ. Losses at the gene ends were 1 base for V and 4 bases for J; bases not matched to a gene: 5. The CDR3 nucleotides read TGTGCCAGCAGCCAAGGGAGCGGGGGAGCAGAGACCCAGTACTTC. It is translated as CASSQGSGGAETQYF.

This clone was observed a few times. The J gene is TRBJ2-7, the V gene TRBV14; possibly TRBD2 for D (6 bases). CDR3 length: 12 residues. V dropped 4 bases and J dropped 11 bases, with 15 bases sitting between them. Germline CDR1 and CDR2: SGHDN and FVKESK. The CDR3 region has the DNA TGTGCCAGCAGCCGAAACCGACTAGAGAAGTACTTC. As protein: CASSRNRLEKYF.

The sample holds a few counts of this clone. The CDR3 is CAISEGFQVAGDEKLFF. For the CDR3, the DNA is TGTGCCATCAGTGAAGGCTTCCAGGTAGCAGGGGATGAAAAACTGTTTTTT. V is TRBV10-3 and J is TRBJ1-4; tentatively, D is TRBD1 (6 bases). Trimming stripped 3 bases from V and 6 bases from J, with 20 bases between. Per germline, CDR1 ENHRY and CDR2 SYGVKD. CDR3 size: 17 residues.

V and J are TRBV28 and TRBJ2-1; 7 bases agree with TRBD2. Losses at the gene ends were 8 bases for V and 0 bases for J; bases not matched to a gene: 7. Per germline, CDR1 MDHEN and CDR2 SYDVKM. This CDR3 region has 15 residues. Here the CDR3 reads CASGLGGSSYNEQFF. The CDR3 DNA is TGTGCCAGCGGACTGGGCGGGAGCTCCTACAATGAGCAGTTCTTC.

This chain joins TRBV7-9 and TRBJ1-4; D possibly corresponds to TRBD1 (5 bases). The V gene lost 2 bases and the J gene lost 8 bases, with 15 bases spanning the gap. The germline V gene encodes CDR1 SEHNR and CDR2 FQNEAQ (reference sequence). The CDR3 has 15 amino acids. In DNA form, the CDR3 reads TGTGCCAGCAGCTTAAGATCCGACAGTTCAGAAAAACTGTTTTTT. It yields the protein CASSLRSDSSEKLFF.

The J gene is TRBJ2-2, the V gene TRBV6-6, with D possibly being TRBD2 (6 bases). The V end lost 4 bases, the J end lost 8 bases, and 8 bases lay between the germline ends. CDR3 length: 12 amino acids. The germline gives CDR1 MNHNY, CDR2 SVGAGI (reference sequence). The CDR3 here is CASSWGVGELFF. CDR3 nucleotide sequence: TGTGCCAGCAGTTGGGGGGTAGGGGAGCTGTTTTTT.

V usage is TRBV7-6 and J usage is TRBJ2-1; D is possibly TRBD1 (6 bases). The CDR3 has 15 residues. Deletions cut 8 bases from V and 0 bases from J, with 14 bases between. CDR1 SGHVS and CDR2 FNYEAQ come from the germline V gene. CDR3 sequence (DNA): TGTGCCAGCCAGGGGCAGGCGGGCTCCTACAATGAGCAGTTCTTC. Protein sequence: CASQGQAGSYNEQFF.

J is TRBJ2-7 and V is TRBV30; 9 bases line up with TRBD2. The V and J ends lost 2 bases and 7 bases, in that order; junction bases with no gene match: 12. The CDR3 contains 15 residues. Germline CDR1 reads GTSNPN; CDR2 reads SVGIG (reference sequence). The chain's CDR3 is CAWSQTSGAFVEQYF. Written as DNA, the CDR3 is TGTGCCTGGAGTCAGACTAGCGGAGCCTTTGTGGAGCAGTACTTC.

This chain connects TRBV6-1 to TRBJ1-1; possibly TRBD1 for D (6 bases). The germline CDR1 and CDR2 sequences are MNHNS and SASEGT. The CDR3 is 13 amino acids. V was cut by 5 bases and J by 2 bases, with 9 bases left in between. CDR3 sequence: CASSWTANTEAFF. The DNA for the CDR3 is TGTGCCAGCAGTTGGACAGCCAACACTGAAGCTTTCTTT.

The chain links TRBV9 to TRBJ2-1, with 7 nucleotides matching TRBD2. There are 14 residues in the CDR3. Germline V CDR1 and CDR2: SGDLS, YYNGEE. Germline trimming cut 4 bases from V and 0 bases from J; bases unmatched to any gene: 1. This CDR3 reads CASSRTSSYNEQFF. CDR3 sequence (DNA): TGTGCCAGCAGCAGGACTAGCTCCTACAATGAGCAGTTCTTC.

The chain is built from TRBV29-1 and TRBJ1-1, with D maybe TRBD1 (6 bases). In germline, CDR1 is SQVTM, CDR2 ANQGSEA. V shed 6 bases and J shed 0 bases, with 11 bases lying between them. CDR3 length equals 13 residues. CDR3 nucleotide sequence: TGCAGCGTCGGGACAATGATGAACACTGAAGCTTTCTTT. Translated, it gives CSVGTMMNTEAFF.

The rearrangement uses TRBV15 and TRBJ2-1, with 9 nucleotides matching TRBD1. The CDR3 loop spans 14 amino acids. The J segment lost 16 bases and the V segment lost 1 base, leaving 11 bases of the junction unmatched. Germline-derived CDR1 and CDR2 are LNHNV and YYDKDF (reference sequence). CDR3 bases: TGTGCCACCAGCAGAGGAGGGACAGGGACGTTAGGATTCTTC. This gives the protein CATSRGGTGTLGFF.

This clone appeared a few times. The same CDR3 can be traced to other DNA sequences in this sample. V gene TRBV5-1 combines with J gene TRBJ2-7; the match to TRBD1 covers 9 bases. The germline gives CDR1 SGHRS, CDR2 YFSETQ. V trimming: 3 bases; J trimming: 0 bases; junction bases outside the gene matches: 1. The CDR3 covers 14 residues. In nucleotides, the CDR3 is TGCGCCAGCAGCTCGGGACAGGGCTCCTACGAGCAGTACTTC. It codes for CASSSGQGSYEQYF.

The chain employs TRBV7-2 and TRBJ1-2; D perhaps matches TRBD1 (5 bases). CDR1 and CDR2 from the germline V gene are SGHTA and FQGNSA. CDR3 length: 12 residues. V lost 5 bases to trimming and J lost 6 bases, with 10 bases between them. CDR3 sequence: CASSGAGDGYTF. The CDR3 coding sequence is TGTGCCAGCAGCGGGGCGGGGGATGGCTACACCTTC.

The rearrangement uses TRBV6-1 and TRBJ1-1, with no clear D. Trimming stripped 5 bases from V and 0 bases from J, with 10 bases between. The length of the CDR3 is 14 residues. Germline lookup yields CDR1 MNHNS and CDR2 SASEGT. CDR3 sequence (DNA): TGTGCCAGCAGTCCAATGCAGTTGAACACTGAAGCTTTCTTT. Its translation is CASSPMQLNTEAFF.

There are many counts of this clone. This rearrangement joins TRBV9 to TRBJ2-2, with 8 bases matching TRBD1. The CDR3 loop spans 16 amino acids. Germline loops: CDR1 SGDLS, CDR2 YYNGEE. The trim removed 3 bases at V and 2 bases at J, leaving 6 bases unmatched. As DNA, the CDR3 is TGTGCCAGCAGCGACCGGGACAGGCCTAACACCGGGGAGCTGTTTTTT. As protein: CASSDRDRPNTGELFF.

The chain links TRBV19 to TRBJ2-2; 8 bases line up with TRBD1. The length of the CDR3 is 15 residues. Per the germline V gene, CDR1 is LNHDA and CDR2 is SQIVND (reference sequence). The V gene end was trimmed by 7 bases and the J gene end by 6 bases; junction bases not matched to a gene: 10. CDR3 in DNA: TGTGCCAGTACCCCCGACAGGGGTAGGGCCGGGGAGCTGTTTTTT. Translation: CASTPDRGRAGELFF.

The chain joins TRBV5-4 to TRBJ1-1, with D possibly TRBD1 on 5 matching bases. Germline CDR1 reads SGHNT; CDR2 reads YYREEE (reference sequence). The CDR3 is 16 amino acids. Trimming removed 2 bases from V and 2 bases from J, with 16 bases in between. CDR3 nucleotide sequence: TGTGCCAGCAGCTTAGAGAGACAGACTCTAAACACTGAAGCTTTCTTT. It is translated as CASSLERQTLNTEAFF.

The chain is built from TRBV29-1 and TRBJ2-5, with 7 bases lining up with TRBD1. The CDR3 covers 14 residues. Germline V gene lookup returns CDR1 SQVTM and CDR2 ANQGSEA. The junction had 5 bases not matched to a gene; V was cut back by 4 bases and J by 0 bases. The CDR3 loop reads CSVGQGSHQETQYF. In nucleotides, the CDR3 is TGCAGCGTTGGACAGGGAAGTCACCAAGAGACCCAGTACTTC.

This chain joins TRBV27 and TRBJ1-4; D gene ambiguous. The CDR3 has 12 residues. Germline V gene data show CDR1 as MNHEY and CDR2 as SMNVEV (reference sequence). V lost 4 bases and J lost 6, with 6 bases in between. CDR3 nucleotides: TGTGCCAGCAGTTCAGGTGATGAAAAACTGTTTTTT. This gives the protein CASSSGDEKLFF.

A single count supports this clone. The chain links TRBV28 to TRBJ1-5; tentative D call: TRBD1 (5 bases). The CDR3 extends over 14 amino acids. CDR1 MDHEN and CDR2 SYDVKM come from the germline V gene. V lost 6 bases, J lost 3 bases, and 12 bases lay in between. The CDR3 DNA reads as TGTGCCAGCAGGGATGACAGCTTCAATCAGCCCCAGCATTTT. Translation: CASRDDSFNQPQHF.

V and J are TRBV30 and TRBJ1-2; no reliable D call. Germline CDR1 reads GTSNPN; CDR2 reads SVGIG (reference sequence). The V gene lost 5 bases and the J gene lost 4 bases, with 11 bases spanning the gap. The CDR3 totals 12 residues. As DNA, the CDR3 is TGTGCCTGGGGTCGGCGGATCTATGGCTACACCTTC. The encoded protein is CAWGRRIYGYTF. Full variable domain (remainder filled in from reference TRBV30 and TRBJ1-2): SQTIHQWPATLVQPVGSPLSLECTVEGTSNPNLYWYRQAAGRGLQLLFYSVGIGQISSEVPQNLSASRPQDRQFILSSKKLLLSDSGFYLCAWGRRIYGYTFGSGTRLTVV.

The CDR3 loop is CASSAVPQGETQYF. CDR3 nucleotide sequence: TGTGCCAGCAGCGCGGTCCCGCAGGGAGAGACCCAGTACTTC. The chain has TRBV5-6 and TRBJ2-5; weak D call: TRBD1 (5 bases). The CDR3 has 14 residues. Germline assignment: CDR1 SGHDT and CDR2 YYEEEE. The V and J ends lost 4 bases and 4 bases respectively, with 14 bases between them.